Given below is one T cell receptor beta chain in context. Its antigen is unknown. The data originate from a study of T cell repertoires and HLA-DP antigens. Germline V CDR1 and CDR2: SEHNR, FQNEAQ (reference sequence). V shed 2 bases and J shed 6 bases, with 13 bases lying between them. The CDR3 is made up of 15 amino acids. Study findings and constraints: Against one allele, clones undetected before culture averaged roughly 38%; against the other, 50.6%.

Average purity of the negatively selected CD4+ T cells was about 98%. Purity of the untouched CD4+ T cells was approximately 98%. The PCR primers covered 54 TRBV and 13 TRBJ segments. Using immunoSEQ multiplex PCR, the repertoire was profiled, and TCRdb retains in-frame clones only, with some absent. The sample carries about 110,000 clones, 90% to 95% recorded once. The chain recombines TRBV7-9 with TRBJ1-4; D is ambiguous. This receptor was identified in a woman aged 18-29 years in good health and CMV-seronegative. The specimen was CD4+ T cells from PBMCs. The CDR3 region is CASSLRTLRDEKLFF. CDR3 nucleotides: TGTGCCAGCAGCTTAAGGACCCTACGGGATGAAAAACTGTTTTTT.